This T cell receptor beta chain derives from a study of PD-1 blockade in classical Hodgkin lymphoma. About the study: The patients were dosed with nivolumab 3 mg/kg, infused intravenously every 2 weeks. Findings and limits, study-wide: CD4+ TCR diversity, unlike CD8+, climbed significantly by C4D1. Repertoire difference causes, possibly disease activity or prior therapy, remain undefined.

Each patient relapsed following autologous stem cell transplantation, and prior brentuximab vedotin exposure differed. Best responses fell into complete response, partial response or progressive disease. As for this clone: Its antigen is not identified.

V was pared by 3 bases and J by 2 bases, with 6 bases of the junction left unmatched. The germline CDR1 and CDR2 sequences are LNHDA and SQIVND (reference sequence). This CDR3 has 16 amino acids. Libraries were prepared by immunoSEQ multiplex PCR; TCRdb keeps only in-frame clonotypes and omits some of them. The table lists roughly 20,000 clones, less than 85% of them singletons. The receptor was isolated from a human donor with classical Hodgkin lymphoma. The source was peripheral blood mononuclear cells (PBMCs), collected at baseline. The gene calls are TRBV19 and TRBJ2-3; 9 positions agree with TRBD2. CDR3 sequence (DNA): TGTGCCAGTAGTATTGCTAGCGGGGCCTCCACAGATACGCAGTATTTT. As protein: CASSIASGASTDTQYF.